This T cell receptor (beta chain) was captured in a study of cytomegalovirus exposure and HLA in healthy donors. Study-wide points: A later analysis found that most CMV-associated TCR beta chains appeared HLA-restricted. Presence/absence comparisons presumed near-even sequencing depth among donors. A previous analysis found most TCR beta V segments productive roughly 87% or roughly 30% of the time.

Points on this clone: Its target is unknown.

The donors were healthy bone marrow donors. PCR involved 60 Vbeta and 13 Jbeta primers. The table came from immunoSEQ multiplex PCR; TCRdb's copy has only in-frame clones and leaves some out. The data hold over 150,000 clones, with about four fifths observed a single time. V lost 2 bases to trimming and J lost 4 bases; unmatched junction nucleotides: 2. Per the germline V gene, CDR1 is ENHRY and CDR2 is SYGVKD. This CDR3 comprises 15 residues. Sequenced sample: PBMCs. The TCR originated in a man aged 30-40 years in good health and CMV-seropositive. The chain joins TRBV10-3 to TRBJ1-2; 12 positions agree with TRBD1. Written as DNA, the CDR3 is TGTGCCATCAGTGAGCGGGACAGGGGGCTCTATGGCTACACCTTC. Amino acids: CAISERDRGLYGYTF.